What follows are 28 T cell receptor beta chains derived from one specimen sequenced in a study of CD8 T cell repertoires and HIV-1 epitope variants. Repertoires were generated with immunoSEQ multiplex PCR, while TCRdb's copy carries only in-frame clones and drops some. The sample has about 95,000 clones; roughly 81% are singletons. The specimen was uncultured baseline CD8+ T cells from peripheral blood mononuclear cells (PBMCs). The source of these receptors is a male donor with HIV.

The V and J genes are TRBV15 and TRBJ1-2, with D possibly being TRBD1 (5 bases). CDR3 length: 16 residues. V lost 5 bases and J 6 bases, leaving 22 bases between the germline ends. Per the germline V gene, CDR1 is LNHNV and CDR2 is YYDKDF (reference sequence). The CDR3 sequence is CATSPQTGARGHGYTF. CDR3 in DNA: TGTGCCACCAGCCCACAGACCGGGGCCAGAGGCCATGGCTACACCTTC.

The CDR3 DNA follows: TGTGCCAGCAGTGTAGGTGGTAGCGGGAACTACTACGAGCAGTACTTC. This encodes CASSVGGSGNYYEQYF. The chain has TRBV6-4 and TRBJ2-7, with 8 bases fitting TRBD2. With V trimmed by 4 bases and J by 3 bases, 11 bases remained unmatched. Germline CDR1 reads MRHNA; CDR2 reads SNTAGT. This CDR3 comprises 16 residues.

The rearrangement uses TRBV29-1 and TRBJ2-1; 11 nucleotides agree with TRBD2. The CDR3 length is 14 residues. Germline trimming cut 6 bases from V and 7 bases from J; bases unmatched to any gene: 8. Germline values: CDR1 SQVTM, CDR2 ANQGSEA. The CDR3 nucleotides are TGCAGCGTCAGGGGGACTAGCGGAACGAATGAGCAGTTCTTC. It is translated as CSVRGTSGTNEQFF.

This clone was seen repeatedly, ten times or more. The J gene is TRBJ2-7, the V gene TRBV5-4, with 7 bases matching TRBD2. Trimming at V came to 3 bases and at J to 3 bases, leaving 6 bases not matched to a gene. CDR3 size: 14 residues. CDR1 SGHNT and CDR2 YYREEE come from the germline V gene (reference sequence). The CDR3 bases are TGTGCCAGCAGCTGGACTAGTGGTAACTACGAGCAGTACTTC. This translates into CASSWTSGNYEQYF.

This clone was observed a handful of times. The chain recombines TRBV7-9 with TRBJ1-1; 9 nucleotides agree with TRBD1. The CDR3 has 12 residues. V trimming: 10 bases; J trimming: 4 bases; junction bases outside the gene matches: 4. CDR1 is SEHNR, CDR2 FQNEAQ, per germline (reference sequence). CDR3 DNA: TGTGCCATCCACAGGGGGCTCACTGAAGCTTTCTTT. It codes for CAIHRGLTEAFF. Looking up the rest from reference TRBV7-9 and TRBJ1-1 gives the full variable domain: DTGVSQNPRHKITKRGQNVTFRCDPISEHNRLYWYRQTLGQGPEFLTYFQNEAQLEKSRLLSDRFSAERPKGSFSTLEIQRTEQGDSAMYLCAIHRGLTEAFFGQGTRLTVV.

V usage is TRBV19 and J usage is TRBJ1-1; D may be TRBD1 (5 bases). CDR3 size: 13 residues. Germline values: CDR1 LNHDA, CDR2 SQIVND (reference sequence). V gave up 3 bases and J gave up 4 bases, with 9 bases separating them. The CDR3 nucleotides read TGTGCCAGTAGTATTATGGGGGGCACTGAAGCTTTCTTT. Translated: CASSIMGGTEAFF.

The chain couples TRBV28 to TRBJ1-1, with TRBD1 as a possible D gene (5 bases). Between the trimmed V and J ends, which lost 2 bases and 1 base, there was a span of 11 bases. This CDR3 is 15 amino acids long. Per the germline V gene, CDR1 is MDHEN and CDR2 is SYDVKM. CDR3 region: CASSLPGTENTEAFF. As DNA, the CDR3 is TGTGCCAGCAGTTTACCCGGGACCGAGAACACTGAAGCTTTCTTT.

This chain links TRBV5-6 with TRBJ1-5, with D tentatively TRBD1 (5 bases). Trimming left V 5 bases short and J 6 bases short, with 9 bases between. The CDR3 sequence is 12 residues long. In germline, CDR1 is SGHDT, CDR2 YYEEEE. The CDR3 reads CASRAGTQPQHF. In DNA, the CDR3 is TGTGCCAGCAGAGCGGGGACTCAGCCCCAGCATTTT.

The chain combines TRBV28 with TRBJ2-3; maybe TRBD1 (6 bases). The CDR3 covers 14 residues. V shed 5 bases and J shed 4 bases, with 13 bases lying between them. Germline CDR1 is MDHEN and CDR2 is SYDVKM. The CDR3 sequence: CASSLVQGPDTQYF. The CDR3 DNA reads TGTGCCAGCAGTCTCGTACAGGGACCAGATACGCAGTATTTT.

The chain is built from TRBV14 and TRBJ1-2, with D possibly matching TRBD1 (5 bases). With 0 bases removed from V and 11 bases from J, the gap between germline ends came to 13 bases. The germline V gene encodes CDR1 SGHDN and CDR2 FVKESK. There are 13 residues in the CDR3. The CDR3 sequence is CASSQELWTSYTF. The CDR3 DNA reads TGTGCCAGCAGCCAAGAACTATGGACAAGTTACACCTTC.

This clone appeared a few times. The chain has TRBV7-3 and TRBJ2-2; unclear D gene. Per the germline V gene, CDR1 is SGHTA and CDR2 is FQGTGA. V gave up 5 bases and J gave up 0 bases, with 16 bases separating them. The CDR3 contains 17 residues. CDR3 DNA sequence: TGTGCCAGCAGCCTGCACCCACGGAACACGAACACCGGGGAGCTGTTTTTT. Protein: CASSLHPRNTNTGELFF.

V is TRBV11-2 and J is TRBJ1-5; D not resolved. The germline gives CDR1 SGHAT, CDR2 FQNNGV. This CDR3 contains 16 residues. V shed 5 bases and J shed 0 bases, with 14 bases lying between them. In nucleotides, the CDR3 is TGTGCCAGCAGCCCCGTCCAGGTTTATAGCAATCAGCCCCAGCATTTT. It codes for CASSPVQVYSNQPQHF.

This clone occurred a few times. This chain uses TRBV28 with TRBJ1-5; 8 positions match TRBD1. V gave up 5 bases and J gave up 6 bases; unmatched junction bases: 6. Per the germline V gene, CDR1 is MDHEN and CDR2 is SYDVKM. The CDR3 length is 14 residues. The CDR3 spells CASSLQGALQPQHF. CDR3 coding DNA: TGTGCCAGCAGTCTCCAGGGGGCTCTTCAGCCCCAGCATTTT.

V usage is TRBV6-5 and J usage is TRBJ1-3; D not resolved. From germline, CDR1 is MNHEY and CDR2 SVGAGI. V shed 6 bases and J shed 0 bases, with 9 bases lying between them. The CDR3 contains 14 residues. The CDR3 sequence: CASRITSSGNTIYF. The CDR3 DNA reads TGTGCCAGCAGAATCACCAGCTCTGGAAACACCATATATTTT.

A single count supports this clone. The chain uses TRBV14 and TRBJ2-7, with D perhaps given as TRBD1 or TRBD2 (6 bases each). From germline, CDR1 is SGHDN and CDR2 FVKESK. The CDR3 sequence is 15 residues long. V dropped 6 bases and J dropped 1 base, with 16 bases sitting between them. CDR3 sequence (DNA): TGTGCCAGCAGGGCGAGGGGGGCCTCATCCTACGAGCAGTACTTC. Translation gives CASRARGASSYEQYF. The variable domain in full, with the rest retrieved from reference TRBV14 and TRBJ2-7, is EAGVTQFPSHSVIEKGQTVTLRCDPISGHDNLYWYRRVMGKEIKFLLHFVKESKQDESGMPNNRFLAERTGGTYSTLKVQPAELEDSGVYFCASRARGASSYEQYFGPGTRLTVT.

The chain employs TRBV5-5 and TRBJ2-3, with a tentative D call TRBD1 (5 bases). V lost 3 bases, J lost 4 bases, and 15 bases lay in between. This CDR3 comprises 15 residues. The germline gives CDR1 SGHKS, CDR2 YYEKEE (reference sequence). This CDR3 reads CASSWQGKVADTQYF. CDR3 DNA: TGTGCCAGCAGCTGGCAGGGCAAGGTCGCAGATACGCAGTATTTT.

This clone was seen only a few times. The chain combines TRBV19 with TRBJ1-2; D is unresolved. CDR1 LNHDA and CDR2 SQIVND come from the germline V gene (reference sequence). V lost 5 bases and J 2 bases, leaving 6 bases between the germline ends. This CDR3 has 12 amino acids. The CDR3 DNA sequence: TGTGCCAGTAGTCGTCAAAACTATGGCTACACCTTC. It encodes CASSRQNYGYTF. The entire variable domain, with the rest obtained from reference TRBV19 and TRBJ1-2, is as follows: DGGITQSPKYLFRKEGQNVTLSCEQNLNHDAMYWYRQDPGQGLRLIYYSQIVNDFQKGDIAEGYSVSREKKESFPLTVTSAQKNPTAFYLCASSRQNYGYTFGSGTRLTVV.

This clone showed up many times. The rearrangement uses TRBV10-3 and TRBJ2-7; D is possibly TRBD1 (6 bases). V lost 8 bases and J 2 bases, leaving 34 bases between the germline ends. The CDR3 spans 20 residues. Germline values: CDR1 ENHRY, CDR2 SYGVKD. Written as DNA, the CDR3 is TGTGCCATCCCGACAAAAGAGGTAACAGGGCGAAGAATCCAACCCTACGAGCAGTACTTC. Translating it yields CAIPTKEVTGRRIQPYEQYF.

The J gene is TRBJ2-7, the V gene TRBV29-1, with D uncertain. The V and J ends lost 7 bases and 7 bases respectively, with 20 bases between them. Germline V lookup: CDR1 SQVTM, CDR2 ANQGSEA. The CDR3 runs 13 residues. The CDR3 is CSAASYEVGEQYF. As DNA, the CDR3 is TGCAGCGCGGCCAGTTATGAGGTGGGAGAGCAGTACTTC.

This clone was recorded a few times. The chain has TRBV27 and TRBJ2-4; TRBD2 might be the D (6 bases). Germline lookup yields CDR1 MNHEY and CDR2 SMNVEV (reference sequence). Trimming pared 0 bases from V and 6 bases from J, leaving 12 bases between. The CDR3 length is 15 residues. CDR3 sequence reads: CASSLSAAGLNIQYF. CDR3 bases: TGTGCCAGCAGTTTATCGGCGGCGGGATTAAACATTCAGTACTTC.

CDR3 protein: CASSVDAGRSYGYTF. Written as DNA, the CDR3 is TGTGCCAGCAGCGTAGATGCAGGGAGGAGCTATGGCTACACCTTC. V gene TRBV9 combines with J gene TRBJ1-2; tentative D call: TRBD1 (5 bases). Trimming took 0 bases from V and 4 from J, leaving 13 bases between them. The length of the CDR3 is 15 residues. Germline CDR1 reads SGDLS; CDR2 reads YYNGEE.

CDR3 DNA sequence: TGCGCCAGCAGCTTGGAAGAGAGGGGAGAGCAGTACTTC. As protein: CASSLEERGEQYF. The chain combines TRBV5-1 with TRBJ2-7, with D possibly called TRBD1 or TRBD2 (5 bases each). This CDR3 comprises 13 residues. Trimming left V 0 bases short and J 7 bases short, with 11 bases between. Per the germline V gene, CDR1 is SGHRS and CDR2 is YFSETQ.

The table lists this clone with a few counts. The chain employs TRBV7-2 and TRBJ2-7; 7 positions agree with TRBD2. V lost 5 bases, J lost 2 bases, and 6 bases stayed unmatched. The CDR3 has 14 amino acids. CDR1 and CDR2 (germline): SGHTA, FQGNSA. The CDR3 DNA is TGTGCCAGCAGCCCAGCGGGGCCTACCTACGAGCAGTACTTC. Encoded protein: CASSPAGPTYEQYF.

In this sample, this clone turned up a few times. The rearrangement uses TRBV19 and TRBJ2-1; D is uncertain. The length of the CDR3 is 13 residues. Germline V CDR1 and CDR2: LNHDA, SQIVND (reference sequence). Trimming removed 3 bases at V and 10 bases at J, with 13 bases between. The CDR3 region has the DNA TGTGCCAGTAGTATTCTCCTAAGCGCGGAGCAGTTCTTC. This encodes CASSILLSAEQFF.

V and J are TRBV7-8 and TRBJ1-2, with D unclear. Germline V CDR1 and CDR2: SGHVS, FQNEAQ. Trimming stripped 1 base from V and 0 bases from J, with 6 bases between. The CDR3 has 14 amino acids. The CDR3 loop reads CASSLGGPNYGYTF. CDR3 DNA: TGTGCCAGCAGCTTAGGGGGTCCTAACTATGGCTACACCTTC.

The V gene is TRBV30, the J gene TRBJ2-3; D is possibly TRBD1 (5 bases). The CDR3 loop spans 12 amino acids. The V end lost 2 bases, the J end lost 6 bases, and 9 bases lay between the germline ends. Germline assignment: CDR1 GTSNPN and CDR2 SVGIG (reference sequence). This CDR3 reads CAWSIGVDTQYF. Written as DNA, the CDR3 is TGTGCCTGGAGTATAGGGGTCGATACGCAGTATTTT.

The chain links TRBV30 to TRBJ1-5; no clear D gene. CDR1 is GTSNPN, CDR2 SVGIG, per germline (reference sequence). The CDR3 is 14 residues long. V was shortened by 0 bases and J by 4 bases, with 10 bases between the two germline ends. CDR3 protein: CAWSVSRKNQPQHF. The CDR3 region has the DNA TGTGCCTGGAGTGTATCCAGGAAAAATCAGCCCCAGCATTTT.

The chain has TRBV27 and TRBJ2-3; a weak D match, TRBD2 (6 bases). This CDR3 region has 15 residues. V lost 3 bases and J 2 bases, leaving 12 bases between the germline ends. The germline CDR1 and CDR2 sequences are MNHEY and SMNVEV (reference sequence). The CDR3 spells CASSFTSRSTDTQYF. The CDR3 DNA reads TGTGCCAGCAGTTTTACTAGCCGCTCCACAGATACGCAGTATTTT.